This section outlines one T cell receptor beta chain sequence together with its context. It lacks a known antigen. Base qualities are missing; no much larger clone stands one base away. The data originate from a study of Tregs in tolerant kidney transplant recipients (dated by TCRdb to the late 2010s). Broadly, across the study: TCRbeta sequencing was used in the study to identify donor-specific regulatory T cells before combined kidney and bone marrow transplantation, and the identified cells were then tracked after transplant.

Results and caveats for the whole study, not just this receptor: Donor-specific Treg expansion exceeded global Treg expansion in tolerant patients, suggesting antigen-driven rather than nonspecific expansion. The most biologically relevant and donor-specific TCRbeta repertoire appeared to be identified by expanding Tregs with activated donor B cells. PCR primers changed over time for some patients, so nucleotide-level comparison across those patients' samples was not possible. Because only a small number of patients were included, the study had limitations, and the results will need to be validated in larger populations as well as under other immunosuppression protocols. Biological reproducibility was not directly assessed, although technical replication error appeared to be minimal.

Transplants used related donors with nonmyeloablative bone marrow transplantation; mixed chimerism was transient in the human trials. Unstimulated Tregs (CD4+CD25+CD127-), CD4+ non-Tregs (CD4+CD25-), CD4 and CD8 cells were FACS-sorted from thawed PBMCs. The patients were several recipients of combined kidney and bone marrow transplants from the ITN036ST trial, and samples were available only from these trial subjects. Healthy control blood was processed to PBMCs by Ficoll density gradient and cryopreserved, and patient PBMCs were collected before and after transplant. The CDR3 runs 14 residues from the cysteine to the phenylalanine. Only the CDR3 DNA stays, 42 bases, in frame from base 1. For CDR1 and CDR2, the germline V gene (reference sequence) lists LNHDA and SQIVND. The junction carries 12 bases between V and J, which are trimmed by 5 bases and 3 bases respectively. For TCRbeta CDR3 sequencing, genomic DNA from the sorted cells was extracted using the QIAGEN DNeasy Blood and Tissue Kit. High-throughput TCRbeta CDR3 sequencing, which included PCR amplification with bias correction and internal controls, was done commercially through immunoSEQ. On the authors' methods: A unique productive TCRbeta sequence was defined by the CDR3 nucleotide sequence when primers matched, and otherwise by the CDR3 amino acid sequence together with the Vbeta and Jbeta genes. To correct sorting error, sequences shared between sorted populations at a frequency ratio of 2:1 or less were removed; the rest were assigned to the higher population. Donor-reactive sequences were defined as at least 5-fold expanded in CFSE-low cells versus unstimulated cells, with frequency of at least 0.01% in CFSE-low cells. Jensen-Shannon divergence calculated on the top 100 TCRbeta sequences ranked by frequency was used to measure repertoire divergence. For samples with multiple sequencing runs, sorting error was corrected in each run separately before the runs were combined. In its TCRdb copy, this immuneACCESS table keeps in-frame sequences only and misses some clones. Where compared with another copy, unresolved V genes explain less than half of these, and the others have no known cause. V and J calls and clone size are given by that table; D and trimming were obtained from the DNA. This sample comprises tens of thousands of clones, over 75% of them detected only once. 1.5% to 2% of the sample goes to the ten largest clones.

The V and J genes are TRBV19 and TRBJ2-3; matching of 6 bases hints at TRBD1 as the D gene. The sequence was collected from a human patient who received a combined kidney and bone marrow transplant. After a transplant, not all T cells may be the patient's own; some may come from the graft donor. The source was CD4+ T cells from blood (PBMCs), collected 24 months after the transplant. For the CDR3, the sequence is CASSQARGTDTQYF. The nucleotide sequence is TGTGCCAGTAGTCAGGCCAGGGGTACAGATACGCAGTATTTT. Supplemented by the reference TRBV19 and TRBJ2-3 proteins around the CDR3, the complete variable domain is DGGITQSPKYLFRKEGQNVTLSCEQNLNHDAMYWYRQDPGQGLRLIYYSQIVNDFQKGDIAEGYSVSREKKESFPLTVTSAQKNPTAFYLCASSQARGTDTQYFGPGTRLTVL.